The clone carrying this TCR beta chain has a handful of counts. Its antigen is unknown. Germline V lookup: CDR1 DFQATT, CDR2 SNEGSKA (reference sequence). V dropped 0 bases and J dropped 7 bases, with 22 bases sitting between them. The CDR3 is 17 amino acids. The sample comes from a study of post-analysis software for immune sequencing data. Whole-study results and caveats: Multiple sclerosis patients showed significantly lower normalized Chao1 diversity than controls did. The study found TRBV5-6, TRBV5-1 and TRBV20-1 among a few TRBV segments more frequent in patients than controls.

The library was made from cDNA and included unique molecular identifiers. The source material, about 0.85 to 11 million T cells, gave rise to 400,000 to 600,000 cDNA molecules. Each CDR3 protein gets one entry after TCRdb re-called the PCR reads with MiXCR. The sample has roughly 800,000 distinct CDR3 sequences, 25% to 30% seen once. The genes are TRBV20-1 and TRBJ2-1; a possible D gene is TRBD1 (5 bases). Material: blood. This clonotype was obtained from a girl aged 10 to 17 with multiple sclerosis. CDR3: CSARDLGSQGSRNEQFF. CDR3 in DNA: TGCAGTGCTAGAGATCTGGGATCGCAGGGATCGAGGAATGAGCAGTTCTTC.